This TCR beta chain is drawn from a study of shared clonotypes between healthy human individuals (dated by TCRdb to 2019 to 2021). For the study in its entirety: The cohort comprised a couple of women and three men aged 18 to 49 years. Between about 0.9 and 9 billion PBMCs per donor were obtained by leukapheresis. Per donor, three plates each were used for CD4 naive and CD4 memory, two for CD8 naive, and one for CD8 memory. Libraries were prepared and TCR repertoires were sequenced by different laboratories using diverse techniques, in order to increase sequencing depth and limit assay-specific biases. To estimate repertoire size and how much clonotypes are shared between individuals, the study performed deep sequencing of blood TCR repertoires from about five healthy adults.

The donors were healthy, HIV-negative adults who had no recently reported acute infections or vaccinations. Every donor was a Caucasian adult living in Nashville, Tennessee, USA. Magnetic negative selection was used to enrich CD4+ T cells, after which naive cells were positively selected on CD45RA and the negative fraction became the memory subset. Blood was obtained by leukapheresis, after which PBMCs were separated by Ficoll-Histopaque density gradient centrifugation and cryopreserved in liquid nitrogen vapor phase. Analytical flow cytometry was used to check the purity and quantity of each magnetically sorted T cell population. Each sorted fraction had its genomic DNA isolated and then quantified by UV absorbance on a Nanodrop 2000c. Trimming accounts for 5 bases at V and 1 base at J, while the number of junction bases matched to no gene is 4. From its cysteine to its phenylalanine, the CDR3 spans 14 amino acids. Only CDR3 DNA is held: 42 bases, read in frame from base 1. CDR1 and CDR2 (ENHRY, SYGVKD) derive from the germline V gene.

General study outcomes and caveats: Incomplete sequencing was indicated by rarefaction of sorted-subset datasets, despite the large sequencing depth. Naive subsets generally had larger estimated clonotype richness than memory subsets did. Only blood was sampled, and tissue TCR repertoires likely differ from those in blood. Higher generation probabilities were observed for clonotypes shared by all four sorted-subset donors than for non-shared clonotypes. The genetic and exposure-history diversity represented was limited by the small number of donors. Based on pairwise subsampling, the degree of clonotype sharing among donors was expected to be affected by sequencing depth. Across four donors, roughly 5.1% of naive CD4, roughly 3.8% of naive CD8, 2.3% of memory CD4, and 0.4% of memory CD8 clonotypes were shared.

Using the deep immunoSEQ assay, multiplex PCR amplified TCR CDR3 regions from genomic DNA. For each cell subset, the extracted genomic DNA was distributed evenly across all wells of several immunoSEQ 96-well plates, and each plate served as one replicate. For sorted subsets, 150 to 250 ng genomic DNA, equal to approximately 30,000 T cell genomes, was loaded into each replicate PCR. The purified libraries were quantified using a Qubit 3.0 fluorometer, sized with a Bioanalyzer 2100, and then quantified again using the KAPA Library Quantification kit. Each immunoSEQ 96-well plate was sequenced on its own single-read 150-cycle Illumina NextSeq 550 flow cell. Processing in the source paper ran as follows. The immunoSEQ output contained only junctional sequences without quality scores, so filtering could not match that applied to full-length reads. Sequences were annotated with PyIR, a Python wrapper for IgBLAST v1.9, and V/J genes and CDR3 were assigned using IMGT germline references. Any read was removed if the V/J assignment was weak (E-value above 1e-6), the CDR3 was missing, or the read contained stop codons, out-of-frame junctions, or ambiguous translated residues. V3J clonotypes were defined as sequences sharing the same inferred V gene, J gene, and CDR3 amino acid sequence. Percentage overlap between repertoires was computed as shared unique clonotypes divided by the size of the smaller repertoire. Repertoire richness was assessed with RTK rarefaction, the Chao1 estimator, and Recon v2.1 estimates of unobserved clonotypes. Generation probabilities were computed with OLGA for all TCRbeta clonotypes obtained by the gDNA method from several donors. Not all clones reach the TCRdb copy of this immuneACCESS table, which keeps in-frame sequences only. Checked studies attribute under half of the gap to unresolved V genes and leave the rest unexplained. The V and J calls and the clone size are those of that table, but D and trimming were determined from the DNA. The sample has nearly 1,000,000 clones on record, 70% to 85% of them singletons. Jointly, the top ten make up approximately 1.5% of the sample.

In regard to this clone: The antigen it binds to is not known. Base qualities are not recorded, but no much larger clone differs from it by a single base. The sample holds other DNA sequences that translate to the same CDR3.

This clonotype was sampled from a man between 18 and 29 years old in good health. The chain joins TRBV10-3 to TRBJ2-5, with 7 bases aligning to TRBD1. Sequencing was carried out using memory CD4+ T cells sorted from blood. According to the study, the label for this sample's cell subset or site signals: CD45RA-negative fraction. The nucleotides read TGTGCCATCAGTCGAGGACAGGCCCAAGAGACCCAGTACTTC. It translates to CAISRGQAQETQYF.